Following are 10 T cell receptor beta chains from one sample sequenced in a study of T cell clonotyping in hematopoietic cell transplantation. TCRdb keeps only in-frame clones here, not all; method: immunoSEQ multiplex PCR. The sample holds around 9,800 clones, around 90% seen once. The input for sequencing was PBMCs, taken 180 days after allogeneic stem cell transplant. These receptors originate from a male patient aged 55 to 70 who had an allogeneic stem cell transplant from an unrelated donor, so the T cells may come from the graft donor. Some clones in this sample may be carry-over from other donors' samples.

The rearrangement uses TRBV11-2 and TRBJ1-3; no clear D. The CDR3 consists of 16 residues. V was cut by 2 bases and J by 2 bases, with 13 bases left in between. Germline V gene sequence: CDR1 SGHAT, CDR2 FQNNGV. CDR3 in DNA: TGTGCCAGCAGCTTATTGCGGGCTAACACTGGAAACACCATATATTTT. Protein: CASSLLRANTGNTIYF.

V gene TRBV6-5 combines with J gene TRBJ1-2; D gene ambiguous. CDR1 is MNHEY, CDR2 SVGAGI, per germline. The V and J ends lost 8 bases and 8 bases respectively, with 15 bases between them. This CDR3 is built from 12 residues. CDR3 bases: TGTGCCAGCCAGTCCCATCGAGGCGGCTACACCTTC. Translated: CASQSHRGGYTF.

The rearrangement links TRBV2 to TRBJ1-1; D uncertain. The CDR3 has 16 residues. V shed 2 bases and J shed 1 base, with 14 bases lying between them. Germline values: CDR1 SNHLY, CDR2 FYNNEI. The CDR3 coding sequence is TGTGCCAGCAGTGAATGGCGACGGACGACGAACACTGAAGCTTTCTTT. It specifies CASSEWRRTTNTEAFF. Full variable domain (rest looked up from reference TRBV2 and TRBJ1-1): EPEVTQTPSHQVTQMGQEVILRCVPISNHLYFYWYRQILGQKVEFLVSFYNNEISEKSEIFDDQFSVERPDGSNFTLKIRSTKLEDSAMYFCASSEWRRTTNTEAFFGQGTRLTVV.

The V and J genes are TRBV2 and TRBJ1-1; D ambiguous. CDR1 SNHLY and CDR2 FYNNEI come from the germline V gene. Trimming took off 4 bases at V and 4 bases at J, with 4 bases between the two ends. The CDR3 loop spans 11 amino acids. CDR3 loop: CASSGATEAFF. In DNA, the CDR3 is TGTGCCAGCAGTGGTGCCACTGAAGCTTTCTTT.

This chain connects TRBV6-1 to TRBJ1-6; a possible D gene is TRBD1 (5 bases). V was trimmed by 3 bases and J by 0 bases, leaving 18 bases between them. The CDR3 has 19 residues. Looked up from germline, CDR1 is MNHNS and CDR2 is SASEGT. Written as DNA, the CDR3 is TGTGCCAGCAGTGAGAGGCCCCAGGGTACCCTCTCCTATAATTCACCCCTCCACTTT. It specifies CASSERPQGTLSYNSPLHF.

This sequence joins TRBV4-1 and TRBJ1-6; D unclear. Trimming stripped 1 base from V and 2 bases from J, with 15 bases between. Germline lookup yields CDR1 MGHRA and CDR2 YSYEKL. This CDR3 comprises 18 residues. The CDR3 sequence is CASSQVGGVITYNSPLHF. The CDR3 DNA sequence: TGCGCCAGCAGCCAAGTCGGCGGGGTGATCACCTATAATTCACCCCTCCACTTT.

This sequence joins TRBV6-1 and TRBJ1-5, with D perhaps TRBD1 (6 bases). V was pared by 5 bases and J by 2 bases, with 10 bases between. In germline, CDR1 is MNHNS, CDR2 SASEGT. This CDR3 contains 14 residues. Here the CDR3 DNA reads TGTGCCAGCAGTATCCGGACAGGCAATCAGCCCCAGCATTTT. This translates into CASSIRTGNQPQHF.

The CDR3 sequence is CASNAGTSYNEQFF. The CDR3 coding sequence is TGTGCCAGCAACGCAGGGACTTCCTACAATGAGCAGTTCTTC. The V gene is TRBV11-3, the J gene TRBJ2-1; D is perhaps TRBD2 (6 bases). Trimming removed 7 bases at V and 1 base at J, with 11 bases between. CDR1 SGHNT and CDR2 YENEEA come from the germline V gene. The CDR3 sequence is 14 residues long.

The CDR3 DNA follows: TGCAGCGTGGAGACTAGCGGGGGAGGCGAGCAGTACTTC. Translation: CSVETSGGGEQYF. The V gene is TRBV29-1, the J gene TRBJ2-7; 12 bases map to TRBD2. The junction had 6 bases not matched to a gene; V was cut back by 6 bases and J by 6 bases. This CDR3 has 13 residues. Germline values: CDR1 SQVTM, CDR2 ANQGSEA.

The chain has TRBV5-1 and TRBJ1-4; D is perhaps TRBD1 (6 bases). Between the trimmed V and J ends, which lost 4 bases and 0 bases, there was a span of 10 bases. Germline V gene sequence: CDR1 SGHRS, CDR2 YFSETQ. The CDR3 sequence is 15 residues long. The CDR3 nucleotides read TGCGCCAGCAGCCCAGGGGCCGCAACTAATGAAAAACTGTTTTTT. It is translated as CASSPGAATNEKLFF.